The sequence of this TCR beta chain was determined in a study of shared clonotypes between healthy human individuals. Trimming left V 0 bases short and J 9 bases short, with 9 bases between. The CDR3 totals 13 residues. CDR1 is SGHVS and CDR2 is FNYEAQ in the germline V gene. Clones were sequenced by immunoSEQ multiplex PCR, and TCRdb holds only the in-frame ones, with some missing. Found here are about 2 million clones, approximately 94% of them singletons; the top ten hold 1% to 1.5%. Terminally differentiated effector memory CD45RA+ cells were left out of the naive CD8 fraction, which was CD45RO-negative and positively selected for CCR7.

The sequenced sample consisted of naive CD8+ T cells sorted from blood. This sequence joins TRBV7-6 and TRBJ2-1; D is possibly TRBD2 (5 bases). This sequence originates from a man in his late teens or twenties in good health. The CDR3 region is CASSLAGEGEQFF. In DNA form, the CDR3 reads TGTGCCAGCAGCTTAGCGGGAGAAGGTGAGCAGTTCTTC.